This section outlines one T cell receptor (beta chain) sequence together with its context. Its antigen is as yet unknown. Each subset's genomic DNA was split evenly across several immunoSEQ plates. Original processing notes: In the immunoSEQ data, sequences were junction-only and lacked quality scores, so filtering differed. Profiling relied on immunoSEQ multiplex PCR, and the TCRdb table lists in-frame clones only, not all of them. For V, J and clone size, that table is used; D and trimming come from the DNA. The data show approximately 530,000 clones, about 96% seen once. This sample was taken from a study of shared clonotypes between healthy human individuals. General observations from the study: Relative to their counterparts shared across all four donors, non-shared clonotypes exhibited diminished generation probabilities. It was the few donors that limited the genetic and exposure-history diversity represented.

The CDR3 loop spans 15 amino acids. Trimming took 0 bases from V and 1 from J, leaving 9 bases between them. Per germline, CDR1 ENHRY and CDR2 SYGVKD. The chain is built from TRBV10-3 and TRBJ2-5; D is uncertain. This TCR was recovered from a woman between 25 and 40 years old in good health. Specimen: naive CD4+ T cells sorted from blood. Noted subset: CD45RA+ positively selected. The CDR3 bases are TGTGCCATCAGTGAGTCATTTGGGTCCCAAGAGACCCAGTACTTC. This codes for CAISESFGSQETQYF.